The clone carrying this TCR beta chain was recorded a few times. Germline is not matched at one junction end, which may reflect a read error. TCRdb called the 5' RACE reads again in MiXCR, with one record for every CDR3 protein. The sample lists about 54,000 distinct CDR3 sequences, 15% to 20% occurring once. Germline CDR1 and CDR2: KGHSH and LQKENI. This CDR3 is 14 amino acids long. The sequence came from a female donor with breast cancer. The material sequenced was naive CD4+ T cells sorted from blood. Subset given: naive CD4+ T cells, CD4+CD45RA+CD25-. This chain connects TRBV18 to TRBJ2-7; D is perhaps TRBD1 (6 bases). DNA of the CDR3: TGTGCCAGCTCCCCACAACAGGGTCCCCACGAGCAGTACTTC. This encodes CASSPQQGPHEQYF.